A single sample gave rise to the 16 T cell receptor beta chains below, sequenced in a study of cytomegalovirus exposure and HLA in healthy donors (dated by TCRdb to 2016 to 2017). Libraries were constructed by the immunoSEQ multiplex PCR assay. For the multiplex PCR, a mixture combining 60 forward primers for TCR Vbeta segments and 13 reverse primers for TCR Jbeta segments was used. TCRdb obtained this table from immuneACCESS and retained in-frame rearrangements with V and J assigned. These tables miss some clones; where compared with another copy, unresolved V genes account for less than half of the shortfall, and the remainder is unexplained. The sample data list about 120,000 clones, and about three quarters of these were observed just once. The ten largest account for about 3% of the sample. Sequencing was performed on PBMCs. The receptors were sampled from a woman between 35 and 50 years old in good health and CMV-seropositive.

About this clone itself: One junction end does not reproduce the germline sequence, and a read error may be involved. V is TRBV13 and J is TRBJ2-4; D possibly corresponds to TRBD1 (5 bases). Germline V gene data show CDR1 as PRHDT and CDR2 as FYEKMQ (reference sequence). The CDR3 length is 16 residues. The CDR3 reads CASSQIRDLAKNTQYF. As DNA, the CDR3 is TGTGCCAGCAGCCAAATCAGGGATTTAGCCAAAAACACTCAGTACTTC.

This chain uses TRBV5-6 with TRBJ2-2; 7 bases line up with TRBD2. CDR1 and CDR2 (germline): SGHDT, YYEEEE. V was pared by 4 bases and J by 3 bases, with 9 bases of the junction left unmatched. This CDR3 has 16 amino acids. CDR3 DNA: TGTGCCAGCAGCCGTTTACTAGCGCGAGACACCGGGGAGCTGTTTTTT. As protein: CASSRLLARDTGELFF.

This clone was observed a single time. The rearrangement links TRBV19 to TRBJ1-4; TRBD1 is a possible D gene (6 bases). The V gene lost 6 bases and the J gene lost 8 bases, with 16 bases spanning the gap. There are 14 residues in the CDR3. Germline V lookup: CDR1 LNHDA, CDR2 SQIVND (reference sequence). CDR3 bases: TGTGCCAGTAGGACGGGATGGGGGCGAGAAAAACTGTTTTTT. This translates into CASRTGWGREKLFF.

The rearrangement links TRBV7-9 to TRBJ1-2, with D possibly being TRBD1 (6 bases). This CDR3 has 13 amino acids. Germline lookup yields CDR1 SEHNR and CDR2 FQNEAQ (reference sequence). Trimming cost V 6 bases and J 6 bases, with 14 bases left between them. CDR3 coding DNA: TGTGCCAGCAGTCTCGGACAGTTGGATGGCTACACCTTC. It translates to CASSLGQLDGYTF.

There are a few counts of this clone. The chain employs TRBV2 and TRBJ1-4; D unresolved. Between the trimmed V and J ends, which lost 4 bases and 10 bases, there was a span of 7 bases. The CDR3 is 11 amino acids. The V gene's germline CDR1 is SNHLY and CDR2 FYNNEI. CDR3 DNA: TGTGCCAGCAGTGGTACATTAAAACTGTTTTTT. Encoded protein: CASSGTLKLFF.

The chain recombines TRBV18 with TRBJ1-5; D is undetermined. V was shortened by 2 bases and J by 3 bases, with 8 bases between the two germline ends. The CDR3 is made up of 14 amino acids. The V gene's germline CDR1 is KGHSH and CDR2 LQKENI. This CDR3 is CASSPSGNNQPQHF. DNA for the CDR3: TGTGCCAGCTCACCATCGGGGAACAATCAGCCCCAGCATTTT.

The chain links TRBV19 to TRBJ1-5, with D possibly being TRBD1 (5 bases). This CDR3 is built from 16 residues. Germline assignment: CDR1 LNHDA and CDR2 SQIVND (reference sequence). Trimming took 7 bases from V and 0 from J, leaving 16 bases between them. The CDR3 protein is CASKIGRANSNQPQHF. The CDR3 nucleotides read TGTGCCAGTAAAATTGGCAGGGCAAATAGCAATCAGCCCCAGCATTTT.

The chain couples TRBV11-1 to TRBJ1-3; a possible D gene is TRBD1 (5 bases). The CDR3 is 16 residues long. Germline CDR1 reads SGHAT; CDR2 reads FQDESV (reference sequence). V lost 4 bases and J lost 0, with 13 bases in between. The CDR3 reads CASSSGRGTSGNTIYF. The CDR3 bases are TGTGCCAGCAGCTCCGGGAGGGGAACCTCTGGAAACACCATATATTTT.

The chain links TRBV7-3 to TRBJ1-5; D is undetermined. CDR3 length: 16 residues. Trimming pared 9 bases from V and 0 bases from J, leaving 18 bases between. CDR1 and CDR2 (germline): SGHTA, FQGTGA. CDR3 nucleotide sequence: TGTGCCAGTCCGCCCCCTAGATTCTATAGCAATCAGCCCCAGCATTTT. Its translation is CASPPPRFYSNQPQHF.

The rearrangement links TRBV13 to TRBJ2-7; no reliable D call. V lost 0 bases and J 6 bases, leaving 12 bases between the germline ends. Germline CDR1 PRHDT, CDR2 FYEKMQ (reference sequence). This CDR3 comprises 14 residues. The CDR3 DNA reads TGTGCCAGCAGCTTAGGGGCACGTCCGGGCGAGCAGTACTTC. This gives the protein CASSLGARPGEQYF.

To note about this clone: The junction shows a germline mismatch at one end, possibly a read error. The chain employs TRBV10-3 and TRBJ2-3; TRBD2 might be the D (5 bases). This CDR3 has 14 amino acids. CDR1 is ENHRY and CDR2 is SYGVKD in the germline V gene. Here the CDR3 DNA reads TGTGCCATCAGTGAGGGACTGGGTACAGATCCGCAGTATTTT. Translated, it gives CAISEGLGTDPQYF.

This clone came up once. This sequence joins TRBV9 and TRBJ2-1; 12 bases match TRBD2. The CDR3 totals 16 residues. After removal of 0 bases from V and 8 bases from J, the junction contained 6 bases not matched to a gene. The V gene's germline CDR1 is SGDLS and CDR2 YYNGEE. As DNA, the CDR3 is TGTGCCAGCAGCGTAGTACTAGCGGGAGGAAAAGATGAGCAGTTCTTC. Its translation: CASSVVLAGGKDEQFF.

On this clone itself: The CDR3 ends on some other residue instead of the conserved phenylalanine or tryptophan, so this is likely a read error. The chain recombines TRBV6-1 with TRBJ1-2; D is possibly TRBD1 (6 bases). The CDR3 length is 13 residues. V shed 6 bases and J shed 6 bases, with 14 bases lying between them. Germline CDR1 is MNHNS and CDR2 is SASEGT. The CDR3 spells CASRGAQGDGYTL. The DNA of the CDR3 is TGTGCCAGCAGGGGGGCACAGGGCGATGGCTACACCCTC.

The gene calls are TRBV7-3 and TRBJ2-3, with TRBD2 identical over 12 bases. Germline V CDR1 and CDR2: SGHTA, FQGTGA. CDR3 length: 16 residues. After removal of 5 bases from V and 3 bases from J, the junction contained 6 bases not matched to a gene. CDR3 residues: CASSPRGLAGTDTQYF. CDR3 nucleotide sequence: TGTGCCAGCAGCCCCCGAGGACTAGCGGGAACAGATACGCAGTATTTT.

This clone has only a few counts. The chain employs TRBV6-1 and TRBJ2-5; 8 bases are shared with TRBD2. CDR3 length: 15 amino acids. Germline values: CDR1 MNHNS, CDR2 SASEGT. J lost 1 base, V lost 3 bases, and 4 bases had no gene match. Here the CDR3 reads CASSDRRGVQETQYF. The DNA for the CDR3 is TGTGCCAGCAGTGATCGGCGGGGGGTCCAAGAGACCCAGTACTTC.

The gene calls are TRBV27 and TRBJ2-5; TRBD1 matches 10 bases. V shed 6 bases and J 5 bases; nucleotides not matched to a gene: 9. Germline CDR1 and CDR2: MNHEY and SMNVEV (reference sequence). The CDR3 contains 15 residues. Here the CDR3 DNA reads TGTGCCAGCAGGAGACGACAGGGGGCCGAGGAGACCCAGTACTTC. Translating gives CASRRRQGAEETQYF.